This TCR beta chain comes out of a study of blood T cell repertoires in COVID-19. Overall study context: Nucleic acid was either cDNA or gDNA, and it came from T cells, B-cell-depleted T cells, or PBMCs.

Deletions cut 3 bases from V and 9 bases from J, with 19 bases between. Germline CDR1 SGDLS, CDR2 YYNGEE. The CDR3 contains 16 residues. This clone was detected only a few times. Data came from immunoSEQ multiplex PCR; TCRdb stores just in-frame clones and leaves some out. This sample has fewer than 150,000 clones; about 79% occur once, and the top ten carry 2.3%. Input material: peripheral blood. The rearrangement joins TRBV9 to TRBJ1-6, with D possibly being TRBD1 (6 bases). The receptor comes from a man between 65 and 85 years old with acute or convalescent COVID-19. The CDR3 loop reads CASSAEPRQVGSPLHF. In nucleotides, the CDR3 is TGTGCCAGCAGCGCCGAGCCCAGACAGGTTGGTTCACCCCTCCACTTT.